A single sample gave rise to the 14 T cell receptor beta chains below, sequenced in a study of T cells after posttransplantation cyclophosphamide. Generated by immunoSEQ multiplex PCR, the TCRdb table keeps only in-frame clones and is missing some. The sample was found to contain some 40,000 clones, and every one recurs. Sample: PBMCs. These receptors were obtained from a man aged 35 to 55 in good health, CMV-negative, and a related stem cell transplant donor.

Ten or more counts support this clone. The chain carries TRBV5-5 and TRBJ2-7; TRBD1 agrees at 7 bases. Trimming took 1 base from V and 9 from J; bases not matched to a gene: 4. This CDR3 comprises 12 residues. Germline values: CDR1 SGHKS, CDR2 YYEKEE (reference sequence). The CDR3 sequence is CASSLQTGVQYV. DNA for the CDR3: TGTGCCAGCAGCTTGCAAACAGGGGTGCAGTACGTC.

This clone was found a few times. V is TRBV7-2 and J is TRBJ2-5; no firm D call. The end of the DNA aligns better with TRBJ2-7, so the J call may be wrong. The CDR3 spans 12 residues. The V gene's germline CDR1 is SGHTA and CDR2 FQGNSA. The CDR3 coding sequence is TGTGCCAGCAGCCCCACCGGCAGCGAGCAGTACTTC. This gives the protein CASSPTGSEQYF.

The chain combines TRBV30 with TRBJ1-4, with D uncertain. This CDR3 comprises 14 residues. V was shortened by 0 bases and J by 4 bases, with 9 bases between the two germline ends. Germline CDR1 GTSNPN, CDR2 SVGIG (reference sequence). CDR3 bases: TGTGCCTGGAGTGTGGAGGGCCTTAATGAAAAACTGTTTTTT. It is translated as CAWSVEGLNEKLFF.

In this sample, this clone turned up many times. The V gene is TRBV5-4, the J gene TRBJ1-1, with no clear D. Germline V gene data show CDR1 as SGHNT and CDR2 as YYREEE (reference sequence). V lost 4 bases to trimming and J lost 5 bases, with 12 bases between them. CDR3 length: 13 amino acids. CDR3 region: CASSPSESTEAFF. Here the CDR3 DNA reads TGTGCCAGCAGCCCCTCTGAGAGTACTGAAGCTTTCTTT.

This clone has ten or more counts. The genes are TRBV10-2 and TRBJ1-5; TRBD1 matches 8 bases. Germline V CDR1 and CDR2: WSHSY, SAAADI. The CDR3 runs 14 residues. The V segment lost 6 bases and the J segment 3 bases; nucleotides outside the gene matches: 4. The CDR3 region is CASRGQGNNQPQHF. In nucleotides, the CDR3 is TGCGCCAGCAGAGGACAGGGTAACAATCAGCCCCAGCATTTT.

In its sample, this clone was seen many times. This rearrangement joins TRBV19 to TRBJ1-4; 7 positions agree with TRBD1. The J segment lost 0 bases and the V segment lost 5 bases, leaving 3 bases of the junction unmatched. The germline CDR1 and CDR2 sequences are LNHDA and SQIVND (reference sequence). The CDR3 is 15 amino acids. The CDR3 DNA sequence: TGTGCCAGTAGTCCGGGGACAGCAACTAATGAAAAACTGTTTTTT. As protein: CASSPGTATNEKLFF.

This clone was seen many times. The V gene is TRBV6-5, the J gene TRBJ1-2; the D is unclear. Trimming pared 7 bases from V and 6 bases from J, leaving 18 bases between. Germline lookup yields CDR1 MNHEY and CDR2 SVGAGI. CDR3 length equals 14 residues. CDR3 protein: CASTFLGGLDGYTF. The DNA for the CDR3 is TGTGCCAGCACCTTTCTGGGAGGGTTGGATGGCTACACCTTC.

This rearrangement joins TRBV12-5 to TRBJ2-3; D gene uncertain. The CDR3 is 17 amino acids. The germline CDR1 and CDR2 sequences are LGHNT and FRNRAP. Deletions cut 0 bases from V and 4 bases from J, with 17 bases between. In DNA form, the CDR3 reads TGTGCTAGTGGTTTGGTACCTGTGACAAAAGGTCCAGATACGCAGTATTTT. The encoded protein is CASGLVPVTKGPDTQYF. Full variable domain (remainder filled in from reference TRBV12-5 and TRBJ2-3): DARVTQTPRHKVTEMGQEVTMRCQPILGHNTVFWYRQTMMQGLELLAYFRNRAPLDDSGMPKDRFSAEMPDATLATLKIQPSEPRDSAVYFCASGLVPVTKGPDTQYFGPGTRLTVL.

This clone has more than one count but fewer than ten. This chain connects TRBV2 to TRBJ2-2; the D gene is possibly TRBD1 (6 bases). Per germline, CDR1 SNHLY and CDR2 FYNNEI. V lost 6 bases and J lost 1, with 15 bases in between. The CDR3 length is 16 residues. CDR3: CASRTLDRGNTGELFF. As DNA, the CDR3 is TGTGCCAGCAGAACCCTGGACAGAGGGAACACCGGGGAGCTGTTTTTT. Using reference TRBV2 and TRBJ2-2 for the parts outside the CDR3, the full variable domain is EPEVTQTPSHQVTQMGQEVILRCVPISNHLYFYWYRQILGQKVEFLVSFYNNEISEKSEIFDDQFSVERPDGSNFTLKIRSTKLEDSAMYFCASRTLDRGNTGELFFGEGSRLTVL.

This clone has only a few counts. The J gene is TRBJ1-2, the V gene TRBV21-1; whether TRBD1, the table's D call, matches the DNA was not checked. TRBV21-1 is shown as a pseudogene. The CDR3 is made up of 15 amino acids. This chain's CDR3 is CASSKVVRNNYGYTF. The CDR3 DNA is TGTGCCAGCAGCAAAGTTGTCAGAAATAACTATGGCTACACCTTC.

This clone was found many times. The chain recombines TRBV2 with TRBJ2-3, with D tentatively TRBD2 (6 bases). The V and J ends lost 2 bases and 0 bases respectively, with 24 bases between them. The CDR3 covers 20 residues. Germline V gene data show CDR1 as SNHLY and CDR2 as FYNNEI. The CDR3 is CASSEWAGIASVTSTDTQYF. The CDR3, as DNA: TGTGCCAGCAGTGAATGGGCCGGGATCGCTAGCGTAACTAGCACAGATACGCAGTATTTT.

This clone was detected ten times or more. V and J are TRBV7-8 and TRBJ2-6; D may be TRBD2 (5 bases). The V end lost 2 bases, the J end lost 0 bases, and 17 bases lay between the germline ends. This CDR3 contains 19 residues. The germline gives CDR1 SGHVS, CDR2 FQNEAQ. CDR3 nucleotides: TGTGCCAGCAGCTTACTAGCCATTCCAGCGCGCTCTGGGGCCAACGTCCTGACTTTC. Translated: CASSLLAIPARSGANVLTF.

CDR3 in DNA: TGTGCCAGCAGCGTATCCGGGAACACCGGGGAGCTGTTTTTT. Amino acids: CASSVSGNTGELFF. The rearrangement links TRBV9 to TRBJ2-2; the D is unclear. Trimming took 1 base from V and 1 from J, leaving 5 bases between them. Germline lookup yields CDR1 SGDLS and CDR2 YYNGEE. The CDR3 totals 14 residues.

This chain uses TRBV9 with TRBJ2-2; 14 nucleotides match TRBD2. The CDR3 length is 17 residues. V trimming: 6 bases; J trimming: 4 bases; junction bases outside the gene matches: 8. The germline V gene encodes CDR1 SGDLS and CDR2 YYNGEE. The CDR3 region has the DNA TGTGCCAGCACCTCGGGACTAGCGGGAGTTGGCACCGGGGAGCTGTTTTTT. This codes for CASTSGLAGVGTGELFF.